One T cell receptor beta chain is described in this entry. The junction does not match germline at one end; this may be a read error. The authors' processing: Estimation of nucleated cell counts relied on the amplification of reference gene primers. Some clones are missing from TCRdb's copy, which holds only in-frame ones; the method was immunoSEQ multiplex PCR. Clone size and V and J calls were adopted from that table, with D and trimming inferred from the DNA. This table holds about 75,000 clones, approximately 82% found once. CDR1 is SNHLY, CDR2 FYNNEI, per germline. The CDR3 runs to 13 residues. The data were taken from a study of blood T cell repertoires in COVID-19. The overall study: Italy, Spain and the United States were the sources of the convalescent and acute COVID-19 samples. The cDNA or gDNA used as material had been derived from T cells, B-cell-depleted T cells, or PBMCs.

Material for sequencing was peripheral blood. The chain is built from TRBV2 and TRBJ1-4; 8 nucleotides agree with TRBD1. This clonotype was sampled from a woman in her forties or fifties with acute or convalescent COVID-19. CDR3 nucleotides: TGTGCCAGCAGGGCCGGACAGGGCGGTCCTCTTGTTTTT. This encodes CASRAGQGGPLVF.